This entry features one T cell receptor beta chain sequence. This clonotype has just a few counts. Its antigen specificity is not known. No clone much larger than this one lies a single base away; base qualities are absent. For CDR1 and CDR2, the germline V gene lists SGHTA and FQGNSA. Counted from cysteine to phenylalanine, this CDR3 has 14 amino acids. Only the CDR3 portion is preserved as DNA: 42 bases, with reading frame beginning at the first base. V lost 4 bases and J lost 5 bases; the stretch between them is 12 bases long. The sequencing machine was an Illumina NovaSeq 6000. TCRalpha and TCRbeta cDNA libraries were built by 5'RACE with constant-segment primers, adding sample barcodes and unique molecular identifiers. Trizol reagent was used to extract RNA from every sample. Library amplification was performed in two PCR steps, and a second sample barcode and Illumina TruSeq adapters were introduced in the second step. Sequencing of the libraries was done on an Illumina NovaSeq, producing 2 x 150 bp paired-end reads. For the original study's pipeline: With migec v1.2.7, reads were demultiplexed and then collapsed into UMI-guided consensus sequences. Using mixcr v2.1.11, the UMI consensuses were aligned to TRA and TRB V and J templates and assembled into clonotypes. A clonotype was counted as expanded or contracted only if both edgeR and NoisET called the change significant, with noise models trained on biological replicates. For edgeR calls, the thresholds were a false discovery rate-adjusted p below 0.01 and a log2 fold-change of 1. PCA with hierarchical clustering of max-normalized trajectories of the 1000 most abundant clonotypes was used as exploratory dynamics analysis. Separately sequenced CD4+ and CD8+ repertoires were used to assign the CD4 or CD8 phenotype of responding clones. TCRdb ran its own pipeline on the public reads, namely fastp trimming at Q25 and MiXCR clone calling, and kept in-frame beta chains. Entries that share a CDR3 protein sequence are merged under the most common genes and DNA. V and J calls and clone size were set by TCRdb, not the authors. This sample has about 470,000 distinct CDR3 sequences in its table, and roughly 25% of those were observed once. Approximately 12% of the sample rests with the top ten.

These data belong to a study of T-cell memory formation after mild COVID-19 (dated by TCRdb to 2020 to 2023). Study-level background: Most TCR sequence clusters were specific to one of the two donors. In a couple of donors, T-cell clones that expanded and contracted after mild COVID-19 were tracked by sequencing TCRalpha and TCRbeta repertoires over time. The cohort was made up of two young adult volunteers, one female and one male, who were previously healthy.

Ficoll-Paque density gradient centrifugation was the method used to isolate PBMCs. On the study overall, not on this receptor specifically: Contracting CD4+ clones appeared mostly in the CM and EM memory subsets, whereas CD8+ clones were enriched in EMRA. Only a couple of mild cases were covered by the study, and larger cohorts that include severe cases with pre-infection samples were considered necessary. Clones contracting from day 15 to 85 had balanced CD4/CD8 phenotypes, while a second wave expanding from day 15 to 37 was biased towards CD4+. The second-wave clones that peaked on day 37 were not confirmed to be SARS-CoV-2 specific. Some responding clones were detected in pre-infection memory, which suggested that pre-existing cross-reactive memory T cells had joined the SARS-CoV-2 response.

Material: PBMCs or a T cell subset sorted from them (not recorded which). The origin of this receptor is an adult woman who had mild COVID-19 (a few samples of this study predate the infection). The sample titles of this study are shuffled in the database, so cell type and time point are left out; the donor was told from shared clones. This sequence uses TRBV7-2 and TRBJ2-1, with no reliable assignment of the D segment. This receptor has the CDR3 CASSSTFWNNEQFF. The nucleotide sequence is given as TGTGCCAGCAGCTCCACTTTCTGGAACAATGAGCAGTTCTTC.